This TCR beta chain was identified during a study of blood T cell repertoires in COVID-19. As for the study in general: Some COVID-19 samples were acute and others convalescent; all came from the United States, Italy and Spain. The analysed material was cDNA or gDNA that came from T cells, B-cell-depleted T cells, or PBMCs.

This clone was picked up a small number of times. The assay was immunoSEQ multiplex PCR, and TCRdb's table has in-frame clones only and misses some. The top ten clones hold about a sixth of a sample with roughly 27,000 clones, 90% to 95% of them seen once. Deletions cut 9 bases from V and 0 bases from J, with 15 bases between. CDR3 length equals 15 residues. Germline CDR1 and CDR2: LNHDA and SQIVND (reference sequence). V gene TRBV19 combines with J gene TRBJ1-5; perhaps TRBD1 as D (6 bases). Sample: peripheral blood. The receptor was derived from a human donor with active COVID-19. The donor label of this sample is uncertain. In nucleotides, the CDR3 is TGTGCCAGCCTTAATACAGGGAATAGCAATCAGCCCCAGCATTTT. This gives the protein CASLNTGNSNQPQHF.